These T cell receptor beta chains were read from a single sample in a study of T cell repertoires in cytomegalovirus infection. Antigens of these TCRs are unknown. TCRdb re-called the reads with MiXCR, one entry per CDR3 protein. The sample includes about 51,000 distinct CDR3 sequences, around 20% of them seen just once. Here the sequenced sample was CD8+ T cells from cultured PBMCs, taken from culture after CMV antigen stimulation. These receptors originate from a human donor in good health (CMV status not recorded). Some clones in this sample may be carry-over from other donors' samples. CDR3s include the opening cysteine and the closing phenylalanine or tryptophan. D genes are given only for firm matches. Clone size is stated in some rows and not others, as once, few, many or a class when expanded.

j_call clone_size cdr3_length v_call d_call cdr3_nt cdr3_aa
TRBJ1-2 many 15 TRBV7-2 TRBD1 TGTGCCAGCAGCCTGAACGGACAGGGCAACTATGGCTACACCTTC CASSLNGQGNYGYTF
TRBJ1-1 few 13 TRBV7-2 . TGTGCCAGCAGCCTCGGGTGGAAGACTGAAGCTTTCTTT CASSLGWKTEAFF
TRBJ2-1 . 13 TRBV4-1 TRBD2 TGCGCCAGCAGCCAACTAGCGGGATACGAGCAGTTCTTC CASSQLAGYEQFF
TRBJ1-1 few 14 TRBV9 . TGTGCCAGCAGCGTAGGCGGCAGGAACACTGAAGCTTTCTTT CASSVGGRNTEAFF
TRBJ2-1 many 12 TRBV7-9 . TGTGCCAGCAGCGACCAAGGGTCTGAGCAGTTCTTC CASSDQGSEQFF
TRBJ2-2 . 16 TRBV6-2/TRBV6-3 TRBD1 TGTGCCAGCAGAGAAACAGGGGGCGCGGACACCGGGGAGCTGTTTTTT CASRETGGADTGELFF
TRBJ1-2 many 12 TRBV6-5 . TGTGCCAGCAGAATCGGCCGATATGGCTACACCTTC CASRIGRYGYTF
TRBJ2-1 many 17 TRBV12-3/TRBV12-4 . TGTGCCAGCAGTTTTTGGGCAGGACCTCGTTCCTACAATGAGCAGTTCTTC CASSFWAGPRSYNEQFF
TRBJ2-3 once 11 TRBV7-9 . TGTGCCAGCAGCTTCCCGGTGGCGCAGTATTTT CASSFPVAQYF
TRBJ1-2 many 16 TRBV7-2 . TGTGCCAGCAGCTTAAGCGATGAGCAGGGACTCCATGGCTACACCTTC CASSLSDEQGLHGYTF
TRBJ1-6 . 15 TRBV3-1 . TGTGCCAGCAGCCAAGAAAAAGTCAATAATTCACCCCTCCACTTT CASSQEKVNNSPLHF
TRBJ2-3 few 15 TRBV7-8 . TGTGCCAGCAGCTTAGGAACCGGGACCGCCTCAAAGGGGTATTTT CASSLGTGTASKGYF
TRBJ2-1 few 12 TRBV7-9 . TGTGCCAGCAGCCCCGGACAGAATGAGCAGTTCTTC CASSPGQNEQFF
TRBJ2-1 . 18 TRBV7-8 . TGTGCCAGCAGCTTAGGTATTGACCAGGCGAGCTCCTACAATGAGCAGTTCTTC CASSLGIDQASSYNEQFF
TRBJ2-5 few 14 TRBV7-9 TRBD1 TGTGCCAGCAGCAGACAGGGGGCCGGTGAGACCCAGTACTTC CASSRQGAGETQYF
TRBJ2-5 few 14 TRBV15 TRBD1 TGTGCCACCAGCAGAGGGACAGGGGAGGAGACCCAGTACTTC CATSRGTGEETQYF
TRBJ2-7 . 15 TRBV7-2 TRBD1 TGTGCCAGCAGTTACCAAACAGGGGCTGGGAACGAGCAGTACTTC CASSYQTGAGNEQYF
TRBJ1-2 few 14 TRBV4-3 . TGCGCCAGCAGCCAGGGAGTGGGGATCGATGGCTACACCTTC CASSQGVGIDGYTF
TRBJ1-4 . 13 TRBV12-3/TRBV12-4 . TGTGCCAGCAGACCCGGAGGTGGGGAAAAACTGTTTTTT CASRPGGGEKLFF
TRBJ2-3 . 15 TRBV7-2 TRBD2 TGTGCCAGCAGCCAGCCGGGAGGGAGCACAGATACGCAGTATTTT CASSQPGGSTDTQYF
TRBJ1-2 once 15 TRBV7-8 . TGTGCCAGCAGCAACGCTCGCAGGGCGGACTATGGCTACACCTTC CASSNARRADYGYTF
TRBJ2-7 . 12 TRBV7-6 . TGTGCCAGCAGCTCCCAAGGGGACGAGCAGTACTTC CASSSQGDEQYF
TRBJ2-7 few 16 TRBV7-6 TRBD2 TGTGCCAGCAGCCCCGCGGGGGGGCTTGGTTCCTACGAGCAGTACTTC CASSPAGGLGSYEQYF
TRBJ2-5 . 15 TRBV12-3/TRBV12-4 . TGTGCCAGCAGGCCTCCCGCGAGCAGGGGAGAGACCCAGTACTTC CASRPPASRGETQYF
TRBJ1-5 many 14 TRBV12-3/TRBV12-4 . TGTGCCAGCAGTTTGACGGGGAGCAATCAGCCCCAGCATTTT CASSLTGSNQPQHF
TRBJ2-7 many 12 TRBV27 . TGTGCCAGCAGGACGGCCTCCTACGAGCAGTACTTC CASRTASYEQYF
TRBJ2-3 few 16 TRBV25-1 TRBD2 TGTGCCAGCAGTGACTCTAGCGGGAGGGTTACAGATACGCAGTATTTT CASSDSSGRVTDTQYF
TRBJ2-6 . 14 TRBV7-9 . TGTGCCAGCAACGACCTAAAACAGCCCAACGGCCTGACTTTC CASNDLKQPNGLTF
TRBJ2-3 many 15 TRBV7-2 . TGTGCCAGCAGCTTAATCGCAGGTGACTCAGATACGCAGTATTTT CASSLIAGDSDTQYF
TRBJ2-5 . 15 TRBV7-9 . TGTGCCAGCAGCTTAGAATTACAGGGCGGTAGGGCCCAGTACTTC CASSLELQGGRAQYF
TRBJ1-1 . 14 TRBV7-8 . TGTGCCAGCAGCTTAATGTCTGGACGGGATGAAGCTTTCTTT CASSLMSGRDEAFF
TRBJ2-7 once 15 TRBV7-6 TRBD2 TGTGCCAGCAGCTTAGGAGCGGGGCTTACCTACGAGCAGTACTTC CASSLGAGLTYEQYF
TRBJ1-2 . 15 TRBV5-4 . TGTGCCAGCAGCTTGGATACGACGGACTTTCCCCCCTGCACCTTC CASSLDTTDFPPCTF
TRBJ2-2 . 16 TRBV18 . TGTGCCAGCTCACCGGTGGAGGCCCCGGGGACCGGGGAGCTGTTTTTT CASSPVEAPGTGELFF
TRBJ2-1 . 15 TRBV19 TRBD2 TGTGCCAGTAGTATACAGCGGGGGGGCCTAAATGAGCAGTTCTTC CASSIQRGGLNEQFF
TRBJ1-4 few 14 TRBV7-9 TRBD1 TGTGCCAGCACCCCGGACAGGGGGAGAGAAAAACTGTTTTTT CASTPDRGREKLFF
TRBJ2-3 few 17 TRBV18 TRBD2 TGTGCCAGCTCACCGCTAAGAGCTAGCGGTGCCACAGATACGCAGTATTTT CASSPLRASGATDTQYF
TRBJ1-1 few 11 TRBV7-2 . TGTGCCAGCAGCCAAGCAACTGAAGCTTTCTTT CASSQATEAFF
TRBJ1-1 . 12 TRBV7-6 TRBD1 TGTGCCAGCAGCCAAGACAGGGGTGAAGCTTTCTTT CASSQDRGEAFF
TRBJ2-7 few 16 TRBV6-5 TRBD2 TGTGCCAGCAGTTACTCGAAAGCGGGGGGCCGCTACGAGCAGTACTTC CASSYSKAGGRYEQYF
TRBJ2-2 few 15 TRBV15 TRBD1 TGTGCCACCAGCAGCACAGGGGGCGACACCGGGGAGCTGTTTTTT CATSSTGGDTGELFF
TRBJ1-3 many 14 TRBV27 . TGTGCCAGCAGTTTATCGGACTCTGGAAACACCATATATTTT CASSLSDSGNTIYF
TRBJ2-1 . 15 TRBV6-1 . TGTGCCACGGGGGGCTCAGGACAGGTCAACAATGAGCAGTTCTTC CATGGSGQVNNEQFF
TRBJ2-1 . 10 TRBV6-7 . TGTGCCAGCAGTGGCTGGTTAGAGTTCTTC CASSGWLEFF
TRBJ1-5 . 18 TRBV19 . TGTGCCAGTAGTAACGGAGGGAGACAGAGGGATAGCAATCAGCCCCAGCATTTT CASSNGGRQRDSNQPQHF
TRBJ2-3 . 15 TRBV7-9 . TGTGCCAGCAGCTTAGTTAAGGGAGTAGGTGATACGCAGTATTTT CASSLVKGVGDTQYF
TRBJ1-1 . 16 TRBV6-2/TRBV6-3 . TGTGCCAGCAGTCCCTTAACCTTTTTTCTGGTGCCGGCAGCTTTCTTT CASSPLTFFLVPAAFF
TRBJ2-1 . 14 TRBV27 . TGTGCCAGCAAGACCGTTAGCTCCTACAATGAGCAGTTCTTC CASKTVSSYNEQFF
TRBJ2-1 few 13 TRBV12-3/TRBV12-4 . TGTGCCAGCAGTTCGCTTGATTACAATGAGCAGTTCTTC CASSSLDYNEQFF
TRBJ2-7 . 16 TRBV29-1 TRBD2 TGCAGCGTTGAAGATCCACGGAGCGGGGAGTCCTACGAGCAGTACTTC CSVEDPRSGESYEQYF
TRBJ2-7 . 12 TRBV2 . TGTGCCAGCAGTGAAGTGGACTACGAGCAGTACTTC CASSEVDYEQYF
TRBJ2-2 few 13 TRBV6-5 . TGTGCCAGCAGTTACTCGATTAGCGGGGAGCTGTTTTTT CASSYSISGELFF
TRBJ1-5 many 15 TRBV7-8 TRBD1 TGTGCCAGCAGCTTAGCAGGGGGCGCGGGTCAGCCCCAGCATTTT CASSLAGGAGQPQHF
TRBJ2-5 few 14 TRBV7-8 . TGTGCCAGCAGCTTATGGGGGGACCAAGAGACCCAGTACTTC CASSLWGDQETQYF
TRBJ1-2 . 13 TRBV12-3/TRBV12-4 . TGTGCCAGCAGTTCGGGACCTTGGGACAACTACACCTTC CASSSGPWDNYTF
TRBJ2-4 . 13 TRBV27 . TGTGCCACCTCGGCAGGGTACAAAAACATTCAGTACTTC CATSAGYKNIQYF
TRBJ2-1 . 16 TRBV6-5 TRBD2 TGTGCCAGCAGTTACTCGACTAGCACCCCTAACAATGAGCAGTTCTTC CASSYSTSTPNNEQFF
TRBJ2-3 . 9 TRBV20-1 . TGCAGCACGGAAGATACGCAGTATTTT CSTEDTQYF
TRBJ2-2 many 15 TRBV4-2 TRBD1 TGTGCCAGCAGCCCTTCGACAGGGGTCACCGGGGAGCTGTTTTTT CASSPSTGVTGELFF
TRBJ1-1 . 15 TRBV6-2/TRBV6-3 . TGTGCCAGCAGTTACGGGAGGAACCTTAACACTGAAGCTTTCTTT CASSYGRNLNTEAFF